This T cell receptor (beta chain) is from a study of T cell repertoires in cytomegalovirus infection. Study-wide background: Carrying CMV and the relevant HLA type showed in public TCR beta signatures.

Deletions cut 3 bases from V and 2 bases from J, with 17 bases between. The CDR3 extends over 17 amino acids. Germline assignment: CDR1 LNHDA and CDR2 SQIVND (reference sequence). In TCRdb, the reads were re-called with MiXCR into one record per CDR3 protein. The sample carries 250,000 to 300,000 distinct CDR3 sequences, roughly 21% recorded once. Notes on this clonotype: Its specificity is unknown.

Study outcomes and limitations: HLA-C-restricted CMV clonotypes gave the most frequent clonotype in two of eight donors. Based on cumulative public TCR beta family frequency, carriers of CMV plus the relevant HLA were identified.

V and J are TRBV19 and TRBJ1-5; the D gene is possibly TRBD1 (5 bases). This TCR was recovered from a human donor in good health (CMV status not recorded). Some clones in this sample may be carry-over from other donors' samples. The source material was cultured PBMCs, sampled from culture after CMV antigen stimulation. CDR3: CASSIRDRPGGNQPQHF. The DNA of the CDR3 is TGTGCCAGTAGTATTAGGGACCGGCCTGGGGGCAATCAGCCCCAGCATTTT.